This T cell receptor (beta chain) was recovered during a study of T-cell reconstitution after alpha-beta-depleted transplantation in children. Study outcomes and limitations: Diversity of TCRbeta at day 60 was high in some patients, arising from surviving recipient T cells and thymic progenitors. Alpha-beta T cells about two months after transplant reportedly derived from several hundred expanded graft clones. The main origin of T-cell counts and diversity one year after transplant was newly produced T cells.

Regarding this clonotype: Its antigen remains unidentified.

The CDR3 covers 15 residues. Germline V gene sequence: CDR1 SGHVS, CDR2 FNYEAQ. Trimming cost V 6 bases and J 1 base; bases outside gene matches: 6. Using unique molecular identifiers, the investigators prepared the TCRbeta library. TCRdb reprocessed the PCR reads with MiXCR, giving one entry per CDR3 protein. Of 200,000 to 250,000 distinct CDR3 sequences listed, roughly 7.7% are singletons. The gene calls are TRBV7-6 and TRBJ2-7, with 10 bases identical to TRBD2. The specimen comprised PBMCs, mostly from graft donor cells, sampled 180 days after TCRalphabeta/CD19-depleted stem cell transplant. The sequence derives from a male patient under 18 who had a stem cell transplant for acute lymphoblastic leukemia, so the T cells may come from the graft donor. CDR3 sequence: CASSLLAGESYEQYF. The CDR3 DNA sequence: TGTGCCAGCAGTCTGCTAGCGGGAGAGTCCTACGAGCAGTACTTC. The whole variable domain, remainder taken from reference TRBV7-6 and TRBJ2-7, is GAGVSQSPRYKVTKRGQDVALRCDPISGHVSLYWYRQALGQGPEFLTYFNYEAQQDKSGLPNDRFSAERPEGSISTLTIQRTEQRDSAMYRCASSLLAGESYEQYFGPGTRLTVT.